One sample yielded the 19 T cell receptor beta chains listed below, sequenced in a study of T cells expressing NK-cell markers. Each CDR3 protein gets one entry in TCRdb, which reprocessed the 5' RACE reads and gives no DNA. The sample data list about 460,000 distinct CDR3 sequences. The sample consisted of blood T cells: a sorted CD56 or NKG2C T cell subset, CD4+ or CD8+ T cells, or bulk PBMC T cells (not recorded which). These receptors were collected from a woman between 50 and 59 years old in good health.

The chain employs TRBV10-3 and TRBJ1-5; TCRdb selects TRBD1, and the lack of DNA leaves this call unchecked. This CDR3 region has 14 residues. Germline loops: CDR1 ENHRY, CDR2 SYGVKD. CDR3: CAISEGQGNQPQHF.

This chain links TRBV7-2 with TRBJ1-1; the TCRdb call, TRBD1, lacks DNA for checking. Per the germline V gene, CDR1 is SGHTA and CDR2 is FQGNSA. The CDR3 spans 18 residues. CDR3 sequence: CASSRWGGTSSWGTEAFF.

V and J are TRBV5-1 and TRBJ2-1. CDR3 length: 15 residues. The V gene's germline CDR1 is SGHRS and CDR2 YFSETQ. Here the CDR3 reads CASTSSGGMMNEQFF. The entire variable domain, with the rest obtained from reference TRBV5-1 and TRBJ2-1, is as follows: KAGVTQTPRYLIKTRGQQVTLSCSPISGHRSVSWYQQTPGQGLQFLFEYFSETQRNKGNFPGRFSGRQFSNSRSEMNVSTLELGDSALYLCASTSSGGMMNEQFFGPGTRLTVL.

The rearrangement links TRBV5-1 to TRBJ2-1; TCRdb lists TRBD1, though no DNA is available to test this call. The germline V gene has CDR1 SGHRS and CDR2 YFSETQ. The CDR3 is 15 amino acids. The CDR3 sequence is CASSSQGFSYNEQFF. The full variable domain, rest sourced from reference TRBV5-1 and TRBJ2-1, is KAGVTQTPRYLIKTRGQQVTLSCSPISGHRSVSWYQQTPGQGLQFLFEYFSETQRNKGNFPGRFSGRQFSNSRSEMNVSTLELGDSALYLCASSSQGFSYNEQFFGPGTRLTVL.

V usage is TRBV27 and J usage is TRBJ1-1. This CDR3 region has 14 residues. Germline V gives CDR1 MNHEY, CDR2 SMNVEV (reference sequence). The chain's CDR3 is CASSLVAGGTEAFF.

The chain has TRBV10-3 and TRBJ1-5; TCRdb returns TRBD1, unconfirmable since there is no DNA. The germline gives CDR1 ENHRY, CDR2 SYGVKD. The length of the CDR3 is 16 residues. CDR3 residues: CAIRTVGAAGNQPQHF.

This chain links TRBV5-1 with TRBJ2-6. The CDR3 covers 16 residues. Germline V gene data show CDR1 as SGHRS and CDR2 as YFSETQ. The CDR3 reads CASSKAKSSGANVLTF.

This chain joins TRBV7-2 and TRBJ1-2; without DNA, the TCRdb call of TRBD1 cannot be checked. CDR1 SGHTA and CDR2 FQGNSA come from the germline V gene. The CDR3 extends over 15 amino acids. The CDR3: CASSASGQGGYGYTF. Full variable domain (outside the CDR3, taken from reference TRBV7-2 and TRBJ1-2): GAGVSQSPSNKVTEKGKDVELRCDPISGHTALYWYRQSLGQGLEFLIYFQGNSAPDKSGLPSDRFSAERTGGSVSTLTIQRTQQEDSAVYLCASSASGQGGYGYTFGSGTRLTVV.

The chain links TRBV4-2 to TRBJ1-3; there is no DNA to check the TCRdb D call of TRBD1. The V gene's germline CDR1 is LGHNA and CDR2 YNFKEQ. This CDR3 spans 16 amino acids. The CDR3 is CASSQAFRQAGNTIYF.

The J gene is TRBJ1-3, the V gene TRBV19. This CDR3 is built from 12 residues. Germline V gives CDR1 LNHDA, CDR2 SQIVND (reference sequence). The CDR3 protein is CASGTSGNTIYF.

V and J are TRBV20-1 and TRBJ2-3; TCRdb's D call of TRBD2 is untestable without DNA. CDR1 and CDR2 (germline): DFQATT, SNEGSKA (reference sequence). The CDR3 contains 13 residues. CDR3: CSAETREADTQYF.

CDR3 protein: CATSDRRSQDTDTQYF. The V call is TRBV24-1, the J call TRBJ2-3. Germline lookup yields CDR1 KGHDR and CDR2 SFDVKD. The CDR3 totals 16 residues.

The V call is TRBV15, the J call TRBJ2-1; TCRdb selects TRBD2, and the lack of DNA leaves this call unchecked. Germline CDR1 reads LNHNV; CDR2 reads YYDKDF (reference sequence). The CDR3 runs to 15 residues. This CDR3 is CATHPGTSRYNEQFF.

This CDR3 is CASSLVRQGSSWTGELFF. The rearrangement uses TRBV7-8 and TRBJ2-2; the TRBD1 assignment by TCRdb is unverifiable without DNA. Germline V gives CDR1 SGHVS, CDR2 FQNEAQ. The CDR3 totals 18 residues.

V is TRBV11-2 and J is TRBJ2-1; TCRdb designates TRBD1, a call that cannot be tested without DNA. Germline lookup yields CDR1 SGHAT and CDR2 FQNNGV. The CDR3 has 16 residues. CDR3 in amino acids: CASSILSHGTYNEQFF.

CDR3 in amino acids: CASSQVGSGANVLTF. The chain is built from TRBV4-1 and TRBJ2-6. The germline CDR1 and CDR2 sequences are MGHRA and YSYEKL. This CDR3 comprises 15 residues.

The J gene is TRBJ2-2, the V gene TRBV5-1; TCRdb designates TRBD2, a call that cannot be tested without DNA. The CDR3 contains 16 residues. CDR1 and CDR2 (germline): SGHRS, YFSETQ. The CDR3 reads CASSSGSSGGTGELFF.

The V and J genes are TRBV29-1 and TRBJ1-1. The CDR3 consists of 14 residues. Germline CDR1 and CDR2: SQVTM and ANQGSEA. The chain's CDR3 is CSVVGRSMNTEAFF.

The chain is built from TRBV4-1 and TRBJ1-2; TCRdb selects TRBD1, and the lack of DNA leaves this call unchecked. The CDR3 is 18 amino acids. Germline lookup yields CDR1 MGHRA and CDR2 YSYEKL. The CDR3 loop is CASSLRDRSGSGYYGYTF.